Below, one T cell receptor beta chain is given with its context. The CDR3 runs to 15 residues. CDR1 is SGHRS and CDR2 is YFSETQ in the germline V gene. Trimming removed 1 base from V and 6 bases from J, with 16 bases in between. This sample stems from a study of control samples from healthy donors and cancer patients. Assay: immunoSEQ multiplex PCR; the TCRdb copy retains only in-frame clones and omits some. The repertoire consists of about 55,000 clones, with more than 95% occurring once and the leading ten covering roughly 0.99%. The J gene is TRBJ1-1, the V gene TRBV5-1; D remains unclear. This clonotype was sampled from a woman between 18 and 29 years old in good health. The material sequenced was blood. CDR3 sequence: CASSLQSLLRAEAFF. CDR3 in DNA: TGCGCCAGCAGCTTGCAGAGTCTTCTCCGCGCTGAAGCTTTCTTT. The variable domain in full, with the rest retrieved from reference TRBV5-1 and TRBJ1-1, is KAGVTQTPRYLIKTRGQQVTLSCSPISGHRSVSWYQQTPGQGLQFLFEYFSETQRNKGNFPGRFSGRQFSNSRSEMNVSTLELGDSALYLCASSLQSLLRAEAFFGQGTRLTVV.